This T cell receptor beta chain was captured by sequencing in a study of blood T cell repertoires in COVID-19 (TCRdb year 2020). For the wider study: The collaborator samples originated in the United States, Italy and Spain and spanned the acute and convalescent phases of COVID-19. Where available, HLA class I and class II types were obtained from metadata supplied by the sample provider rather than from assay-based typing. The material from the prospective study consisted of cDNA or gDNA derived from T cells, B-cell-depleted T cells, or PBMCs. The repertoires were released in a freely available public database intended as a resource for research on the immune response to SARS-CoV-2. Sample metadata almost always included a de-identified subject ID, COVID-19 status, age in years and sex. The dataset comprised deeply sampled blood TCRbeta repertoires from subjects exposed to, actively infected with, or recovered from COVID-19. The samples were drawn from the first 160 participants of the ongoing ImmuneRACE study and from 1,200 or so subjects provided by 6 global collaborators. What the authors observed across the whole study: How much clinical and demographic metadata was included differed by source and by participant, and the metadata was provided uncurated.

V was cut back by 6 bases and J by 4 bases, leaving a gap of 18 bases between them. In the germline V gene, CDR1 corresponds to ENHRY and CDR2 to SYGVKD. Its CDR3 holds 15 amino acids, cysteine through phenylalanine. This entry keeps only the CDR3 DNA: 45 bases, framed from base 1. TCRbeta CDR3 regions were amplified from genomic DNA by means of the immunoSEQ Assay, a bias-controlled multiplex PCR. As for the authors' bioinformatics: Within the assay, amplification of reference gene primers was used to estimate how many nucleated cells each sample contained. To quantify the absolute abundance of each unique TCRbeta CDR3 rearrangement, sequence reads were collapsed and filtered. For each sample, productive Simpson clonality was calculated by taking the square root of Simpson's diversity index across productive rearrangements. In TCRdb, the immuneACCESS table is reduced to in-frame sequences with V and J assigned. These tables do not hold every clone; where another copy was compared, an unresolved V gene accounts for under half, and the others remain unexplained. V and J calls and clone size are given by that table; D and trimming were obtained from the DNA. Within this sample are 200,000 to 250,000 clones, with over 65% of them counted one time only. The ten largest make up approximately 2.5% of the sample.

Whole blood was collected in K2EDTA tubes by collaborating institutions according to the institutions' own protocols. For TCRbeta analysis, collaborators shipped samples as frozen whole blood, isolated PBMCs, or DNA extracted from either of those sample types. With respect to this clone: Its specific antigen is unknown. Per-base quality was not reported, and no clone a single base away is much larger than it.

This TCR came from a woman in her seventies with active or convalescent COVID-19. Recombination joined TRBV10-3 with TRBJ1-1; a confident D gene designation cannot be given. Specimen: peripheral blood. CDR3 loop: CAIRVTEGSGTEAFF. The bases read TGTGCCATCAGGGTAACGGAGGGATCCGGCACTGAAGCTTTCTTT.